A selection of T cell receptor beta chains follows, all from one sample in a study of shared clonotypes between healthy human individuals. Libraries were prepared by immunoSEQ multiplex PCR; TCRdb keeps only in-frame clonotypes and omits some of them. The table shows 2 million to 3 million clones, with around nine tenths occurring only once. Sample: naive CD4+ T cells sorted from blood. The receptors here all came from a man aged 18 to 30 in good health. Each CDR3 is given with its conserved first and last residue. The D gene is left open where the match is weak. The size field is filled for only some rows; it gives once, few, many or a size class.

>TRBV19|15|TRBJ2-7|once|TRBD2
TGTGCCAGTAGTATAATAGCGGGTGGAACCTACGAGCAGTACTTC
CASSIIAGGTYEQYF
>TRBV13|12|TRBJ1-4|.|.
TGTGCCAGCAGCCCCCGGAGGGAAAAACTGTTTTTT
CASSPRREKLFF
>TRBV7-2|13|TRBJ2-5|.|TRBD2
TGTGCCAGCAGCCCACGACTAGCGGAGACCCAGTACTTC
CASSPRLAETQYF
>TRBV29-1|13|TRBJ2-3|.|TRBD2
TGCAGCGCGGGCGGGGGGGACACAGATACGCAGTATTTT
CSAGGGDTDTQYF
>TRBV2|14|TRBJ2-7|.|TRBD2
TGTGCCAGCTCTAGGACTAGCGGGAGTTGGGAGCAGTACTTC
CASSRTSGSWEQYF
>TRBV21-1|14|TRBJ2-7|.|.
TGTGCCAGCACCCCGACTAGCGGGAGCTACGAGCAGTACTTC
CASTPTSGSYEQYF
>TRBV5-1|15|TRBJ1-4|.|TRBD1
TGCGCCAGCAGCAGGACAGGGGGGACTAATGAAAAACTGTTTTTT
CASSRTGGTNEKLFF
>TRBV30|16|TRBJ2-7|.|.
TGTGCCTGGAGTGTACTAATTTCCCCCAGGGGCCACGAGCAGTACTTC
CAWSVLISPRGHEQYF
>TRBV9|14|TRBJ2-1|.|.
TGTGCCAGCAGCGTACAGGGAATGAGCGATGAGCAGTTCTTC
CASSVQGMSDEQFF
>TRBV10-3|14|TRBJ2-7|.|.
TGTGCCATCAGTGGGGGTAGCGGCTCCTACGAGCAGTACTTC
CAISGGSGSYEQYF
>TRBV5-4|15|TRBJ2-7|.|TRBD1
TGTGCCAGCAGCGGAGGGACAGGACCGCTCTACGAGCAGTACTTC
CASSGGTGPLYEQYF
>TRBV29-1|11|TRBJ1-1|.|.
TGCAGCGTTGAAAAGGGTAGGGCGGCTTTCTTT
CSVEKGRAAFF
>TRBV2|14|TRBJ1-2|.|.
TGTGCCAGCAGCCTCGGACAGCCTAACTATGGCTACACCTTC
CASSLGQPNYGYTF
>TRBV28|14|TRBJ2-7|.|TRBD2
TGTGCCAGCAGTAGGGGACTAGCGGCCTACGAGCAGTACTTC
CASSRGLAAYEQYF
>TRBV30|13|TRBJ1-6|.|.
TGTGCCTGGAGTGATGCAGGGAACTCACCCCTCCACTTT
CAWSDAGNSPLHF
>TRBV21-1|18|TRBJ1-4|.|.
TGTGCCAGCAGCAAAAAAGACAGTTCATTTGCAACTAATGAAAAACTGTTTTTT
CASSKKDSSFATNEKLFF
>TRBV5-6|15|TRBJ1-1|.|.
TGTGCCAGCAGCGCAGCGGGACACCAGAACACTGAAGCTTTCTTT
CASSAAGHQNTEAFF
>TRBV25-1|16|TRBJ2-7|.|.
TGTGCCAGCAGTGAATTCCCCTGGGGACGCGTCTACGAGCAGTACTTC
CASSEFPWGRVYEQYF
>TRBV2|14|TRBJ2-5|once|.
TGTGCCAGCAGTGTTTTGGGGGGAGGAGAGACCCAGTACTTC
CASSVLGGGETQYF
>TRBV13|13|TRBJ2-1|.|.
TGTGCCAGCAGTTTCACTCCCGGCAATGAGCAGTTCTTC
CASSFTPGNEQFF
>TRBV4-3|13|TRBJ1-2|once|.
TGCGCCAGCAGCCAAGAAACCGGGGATGGCTACACCTTC
CASSQETGDGYTF
>TRBV19|11|TRBJ2-3|.|.
TGTGCCAGTAGGGGGTATGATACGCAGTATTTT
CASRGYDTQYF
>TRBV19|13|TRBJ1-2|.|.
TGTGCCAGTCGGACGGGGAGCGCGGATGGCTACACCTTC
CASRTGSADGYTF
>TRBV19|13|TRBJ2-3|.|TRBD1
TGTGCCAGGATACAGGGGGGCACAGATACGCAGTATTTT
CARIQGGTDTQYF
>TRBV29-1|14|TRBJ1-3|.|.
TGCAGCGTTGAAGTCGGTTTTTCTGGAAACACCATATATTTT
CSVEVGFSGNTIYF
>TRBV30|17|TRBJ2-4|.|TRBD1
TGTGCCTGGAGCGGACAGGGGCTGTCCGGGTTTGCGAACATTCAGTACTTC
CAWSGQGLSGFANIQYF
>TRBV10-3|12|TRBJ1-4|.|.
TGTGCCACGTCCAGGGCTAATGAAAAACTGTTTTTT
CATSRANEKLFF
>TRBV11-2|16|TRBJ2-7|.|TRBD1
TGTGCCAGCAGCTCACTCCTTGGGGGACAGGGCCTCGAGCAGTACTTC
CASSSLLGGQGLEQYF
>TRBV5-1|15|TRBJ2-7|.|TRBD1
TGCGCCAGCAGCTCATCCGGGACAGGGTTCAACGAGCAGTACTTC
CASSSSGTGFNEQYF
>TRBV21-1|17|TRBJ1-4|few|.
TGTGCCAGCAGCAAAGTTAGACAAGGGAAACCCAATGAAAAACTGTTTTTT
CASSKVRQGKPNEKLFF
>TRBV7-9|13|TRBJ2-1|.|.
TGTGCCAGCAGCCTCCGGTCCTACAATGAGCAGTTCTTC
CASSLRSYNEQFF
>TRBV5-6|16|TRBJ1-1|.|.
TGTGCCAGCAGCTTGGGGCAGGGAGGGTGGAACACTGAAGCTTTCTTT
CASSLGQGGWNTEAFF
>TRBV7-6|15|TRBJ1-1|.|TRBD1
TGTGCCAGCAGCCCACAGACAGGGATGAACACTGAAGCTTTCTTT
CASSPQTGMNTEAFF
>TRBV2|12|TRBJ2-5|.|.
TGTGCCAGCAGGGGCTCTGGGGAGACCCAGTACTTC
CASRGSGETQYF